The rows below give T cell receptor beta chains drawn from one sample of a study of cytomegalovirus exposure and HLA in healthy donors. Some clones are missing from TCRdb's copy, which holds only in-frame ones; the method was immunoSEQ multiplex PCR. Of about 110,000 clones in the sample, 70% to 80% were seen once. Sequences were obtained from PBMCs. The receptor source for this set is a man between 25 and 39 years old in good health and CMV-seronegative. Both conserved end residues are part of each CDR3. A D gene is named only where the DNA matches it firmly. Clone size is stated in some rows and not others, as once, few, many or a class when expanded.

clone_size	cdr3_length	v_call	j_call	d_call	cdr3_nt	cdr3_aa
NA	15	TRBV6-6	TRBJ2-2	TRBD2	TGTGCCAGCATAGGGGGACTAGTGAACACCGGGGAGCTGTTTTTT	CASIGGLVNTGELFF
NA	15	TRBV19	TRBJ2-7	TRBD1	TGTGCCAGTAGTTCCGCCGGGACAGGGGATTACGAGCAGTACTTC	CASSSAGTGDYEQYF
NA	14	TRBV7-9	TRBJ2-7	TRBD1	TGTGCCAGCAGCTTAGACGGGACAGGGGGCGAGCAGTACTTC	CASSLDGTGGEQYF
NA	16	TRBV7-9	TRBJ1-5	TRBD1	TGTTCCAGCAGCCGCAGCTCCGGGACAGGGAACCAGCCCCAGCATTTT	CSSSRSSGTGNQPQHF
NA	12	TRBV5-1	TRBJ2-1	NA	TGCGCCAGCAGCGAGGAATGGGGGCGCAGGTTCTTC	CASSEEWGRRFF
NA	15	TRBV5-1	TRBJ2-6	NA	TGCGCCAGCAGCGTCGAGGTGTCTGGGGCCAACGTCCTGACTTTC	CASSVEVSGANVLTF
NA	17	TRBV4-2	TRBJ2-1	NA	TGTGCCAGCAGCCAAGATTTAGTAGCGGTTAACTACAATGAGCAGTTCTTC	CASSQDLVAVNYNEQFF
NA	15	TRBV5-1	TRBJ2-1	TRBD1	TGCGCCAGCAGCCAAGGGCAGGGGGCTAGGGATGAGCAGTTCTTC	CASSQGQGARDEQFF
NA	13	TRBV4-1	TRBJ2-2	NA	TGCGCCAGCAGTAAACAGGGTACCGGGGAGCTGTTTTTT	CASSKQGTGELFF
NA	13	TRBV18	TRBJ2-3	NA	TGTGCCAGCTCACCGGACAACACAGATACGCAGTATTTT	CASSPDNTDTQYF
once	14	TRBV28	TRBJ1-5	NA	TGTGCCAGCACCGCCGGCGGGTTCAATCAGCCCCAGCATTTT	CASTAGGFNQPQHF
NA	17	TRBV19	TRBJ2-7	NA	TGTGCCAGTAGTATAGAGCTTGCGGGACAGAGGACCTACGAGCAGTACTTC	CASSIELAGQRTYEQYF
NA	16	TRBV15	TRBJ2-5	NA	TGTGCCACCAGCAAACAAGAGTGGCTACGAGGGGAGACCCAGTACTTC	CATSKQEWLRGETQYF
NA	12	TRBV5-1	TRBJ2-7	TRBD2	TGCGCCAGCACCCTAGCGGGAGGAGAGCAGTACTTC	CASTLAGGEQYF
NA	19	TRBV7-9	TRBJ2-3	TRBD1	TGTGCCAGCAGCTTAGGCCCCTACAGGGGGCTGTGGACCACAGATACGCAGTATTTT	CASSLGPYRGLWTTDTQYF
NA	15	TRBV28	TRBJ2-1	NA	TGTGCCAGCAGCCCCGACAGAAGCTCCTACAATGAGCAGTTCTTC	CASSPDRSSYNEQFF
NA	18	TRBV13	TRBJ2-3	TRBD2	TGTGCCAGCAGCCTCGGGGCTAGCGGGGGGGGTTACACAGATACGCAGTATTTT	CASSLGASGGGYTDTQYF
NA	14	TRBV7-8	TRBJ2-1	NA	TGTGCCAGCAGCCCCAAGCCCCCTAGCGATGAGCAGTTCTTC	CASSPKPPSDEQFF
once	13	TRBV25-1	TRBJ2-1	NA	TGTGCCAGCAGTGACGGCTCCTACAATGAGCAGTTCTTC	CASSDGSYNEQFF
NA	15	TRBV28	TRBJ1-1	NA	TGTGCCAGCAGTTTTTTGATGCGGGGAGGTACTGAAGCTTTCTTT	CASSFLMRGGTEAFF
NA	13	TRBV4-3	TRBJ1-1	NA	TGCGCCAGCAGCCAACCAGGGATTACTGAAGCTTTCTTT	CASSQPGITEAFF
NA	15	TRBV27	TRBJ1-4	TRBD1	TGTGCCAGCAGACAGACCGGGACAGGGGATGAAAAACTGTTTTTT	CASRQTGTGDEKLFF
once	17	TRBV7-9	TRBJ2-7	TRBD1	TGTGCCAGCAGCCCCTGGCGACCGGGACAGGGGTCCTACGAGCAGTACTTC	CASSPWRPGQGSYEQYF
many	17	TRBV4-3	TRBJ2-4	TRBD1	TGCGCCAGCAGCCAAGATGCACAGGGGGGCCTTTCAGACATTCAGTACTTC	CASSQDAQGGLSDIQYF